This TCR beta chain was recovered during a study of T cell responses to AZD1222 COVID-19 vaccine. Study-wide results and caveats: Close to half of all spike-specific TCRs reportedly target regions of the variants that are unmutated. Spike-specific TCR breadth and depth rose after two AZD1222 doses. Clonal diversity was possibly underestimated, and white British individuals and females predominated among donors.

CDR1 is SGHNT, CDR2 YYREEE, per germline (reference sequence). V shed 0 bases and J shed 6 bases, with 9 bases lying between them. CDR3 length equals 14 residues. TCRdb keeps only in-frame clones here, not all; method: immunoSEQ multiplex PCR. The sample consists of 130,000 to 150,000 clones, roughly 92% of them appearing once. On this clone itself: Its target is unknown.

This TCR was sampled from an adult in good health. This specimen was peripheral blood, taken on day 0 of AZD1222 vaccination. The chain employs TRBV5-4 and TRBJ2-2; no firm D call. The CDR3 protein is CASSLESAAGELFF. The CDR3 nucleotides are TGTGCCAGCAGCTTGGAGTCGGCGGCCGGGGAGCTGTTTTTT.